The 20 T cell receptor beta chains below all came from one sample that was sequenced in a study of T cells expressing NK-cell markers. Using the 5' RACE reads, TCRdb records one entry per CDR3 protein without DNA. The listing records 150,000 to 160,000 distinct CDR3 sequences. Sequences were obtained from blood T cells: a sorted CD56 or NKG2C T cell subset, CD4+ or CD8+ T cells, or bulk PBMC T cells (not recorded which). Every receptor here comes from a woman in her 50s in good health.

The chain combines TRBV7-9 with TRBJ2-5. Germline V gives CDR1 SEHNR, CDR2 FQNEAQ (reference sequence). This CDR3 is 14 amino acids long. CDR3 sequence reads: CASSLGRTTETQYF.

The chain is built from TRBV7-9 and TRBJ1-1; the TRBD1 assignment by TCRdb is unverifiable without DNA. Germline V CDR1 and CDR2: SEHNR, FQNEAQ (reference sequence). The CDR3 runs to 14 residues. The CDR3 region is CASSFGGRGTEAFF.

The V gene is TRBV19, the J gene TRBJ2-7; the TCRdb D gene call, TRBD2, has no DNA to confirm it. From germline, CDR1 is LNHDA and CDR2 SQIVND (reference sequence). The CDR3 totals 16 residues. CDR3 loop: CASSWRLAAYSYEQYF. The full variable domain, its missing parts supplied by reference TRBV19 and TRBJ2-7, is DGGITQSPKYLFRKEGQNVTLSCEQNLNHDAMYWYRQDPGQGLRLIYYSQIVNDFQKGDIAEGYSVSREKKESFPLTVTSAQKNPTAFYLCASSWRLAAYSYEQYFGPGTRLTVT.

V gene TRBV7-8 combines with J gene TRBJ2-2; TCRdb gives TRBD2 as the D gene, but with no DNA this cannot be confirmed. This CDR3 is 16 amino acids long. Germline CDR1 reads SGHVS; CDR2 reads FQNEAQ. The CDR3 loop reads CASSSTSGQNTGELFF. Together with reference TRBV7-8 and TRBJ2-2, the CDR3 gives the full variable domain: GAGVSQSPRYKVAKRGQDVALRCDPISGHVSLFWYQQALGQGPEFLTYFQNEAQLDKSGLPSDRFFAERPEGSVSTLKIQRTQQEDSAVYLCASSSTSGQNTGELFFGEGSRLTVL.

The chain employs TRBV20-1 and TRBJ2-3. The CDR3 length is 15 residues. CDR1 is DFQATT, CDR2 SNEGSKA, per germline (reference sequence). The CDR3 here is CSARDIGTSTDTQYF.

The chain has TRBV4-2 and TRBJ1-1; without DNA, the TCRdb call of TRBD1 cannot be checked. Germline V CDR1 and CDR2: LGHNA, YNFKEQ. This CDR3 has 16 amino acids. CDR3 region: CASSQGGGLGNTEAFF.

This chain links TRBV12-3 or TRBV12-4 with TRBJ1-4. The CDR3 runs to 18 residues. The CDR3 sequence is CASSLAKPTEATNEKLFF.

The V and J genes are TRBV12-3 or TRBV12-4 and TRBJ2-1. The CDR3 has 13 residues. The CDR3 here is CASSLALTDEQFF.

This chain connects TRBV9 to TRBJ2-2. CDR3 length equals 12 residues. The germline gives CDR1 SGDLS, CDR2 YYNGEE. CDR3 amino acids: CASTDFSGELFF.

CDR3 protein: CASSLSPDNYGYTF. The chain employs TRBV13 and TRBJ1-2; the D gene TCRdb calls, TRBD1, cannot be checked with no DNA. This CDR3 comprises 14 residues. Per the germline V gene, CDR1 is PRHDT and CDR2 is FYEKMQ (reference sequence).

Its frequency marks this clonotype as medium-sized. CDR3 protein: CSARDVGRDAGELFF. V gene TRBV20-1 combines with J gene TRBJ2-2. This CDR3 is built from 15 residues. CDR1 and CDR2 from the germline V gene are DFQATT and SNEGSKA (reference sequence).

V is TRBV2 and J is TRBJ1-1; the TCRdb call, TRBD1, lacks DNA for checking. This CDR3 spans 14 amino acids. Germline CDR1 is SNHLY and CDR2 is FYNNEI. CDR3 region: CASGKRGVNTEAFF.

V usage is TRBV3-1 and J usage is TRBJ1-2. The CDR3 has 13 residues. CDR1 and CDR2 (germline): LGHDT, YNNKEL (reference sequence). CDR3 amino acids: CASSQEASYGYTF.

This sequence joins TRBV27 and TRBJ2-2. Looked up from germline, CDR1 is MNHEY and CDR2 is SMNVEV (reference sequence). The CDR3 is 13 residues long. The CDR3 sequence: CASTSRNTGELFF.

V and J are TRBV10-3 and TRBJ1-5. Germline CDR1 reads ENHRY; CDR2 reads SYGVKD. CDR3 size: 13 residues. CDR3 in amino acids: CAISGGGNQPQHF.

V usage is TRBV4-1 and J usage is TRBJ1-1; TCRdb calls TRBD1, which cannot be checked without DNA. This CDR3 contains 15 residues. The germline V gene encodes CDR1 MGHRA and CDR2 YSYEKL. CDR3 region: CASSLHGGMNTEAFF.

The chain combines TRBV6-1 with TRBJ1-1; without DNA, the TCRdb call of TRBD1 cannot be checked. CDR3 size: 15 residues. CDR1 and CDR2 from the germline V gene are MNHNS and SASEGT. CDR3 sequence: CASSEWGQGQTEAFF.

The rearrangement links TRBV9 to TRBJ2-3; TCRdb's D gene call, TRBD1, goes unchecked for lack of DNA. CDR3 length: 17 amino acids. From germline, CDR1 is SGDLS and CDR2 YYNGEE. The CDR3: CASSAASGTDATDTQYF.

This sequence joins TRBV13 and TRBJ2-1; the TCRdb call, TRBD2, lacks DNA for checking. The CDR3 has 13 residues. The germline CDR1 and CDR2 sequences are PRHDT and FYEKMQ (reference sequence). CDR3 residues: CASSLGSSLALFF.

The genes are TRBV29-1 and TRBJ2-7; absent DNA, TCRdb's TRBD1 call cannot be checked. Germline V gene data show CDR1 as SQVTM and CDR2 as ANQGSEA. CDR3 size: 16 residues. CDR3 in amino acids: CSVEDLGGGVIHEQYF.